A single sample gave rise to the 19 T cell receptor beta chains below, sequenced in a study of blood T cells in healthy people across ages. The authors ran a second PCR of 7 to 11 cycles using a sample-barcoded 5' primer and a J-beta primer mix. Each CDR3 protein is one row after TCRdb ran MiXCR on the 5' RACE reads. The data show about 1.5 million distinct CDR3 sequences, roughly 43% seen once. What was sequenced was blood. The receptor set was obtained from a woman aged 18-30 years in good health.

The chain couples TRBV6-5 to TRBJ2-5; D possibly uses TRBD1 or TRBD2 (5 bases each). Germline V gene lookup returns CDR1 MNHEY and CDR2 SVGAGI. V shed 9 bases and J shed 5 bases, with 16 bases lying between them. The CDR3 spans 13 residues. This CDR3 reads CASSRGSLETQYF. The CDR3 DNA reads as TGTGCCAGTTCCCGGGGCAGCCTTGAGACCCAGTACTTC.

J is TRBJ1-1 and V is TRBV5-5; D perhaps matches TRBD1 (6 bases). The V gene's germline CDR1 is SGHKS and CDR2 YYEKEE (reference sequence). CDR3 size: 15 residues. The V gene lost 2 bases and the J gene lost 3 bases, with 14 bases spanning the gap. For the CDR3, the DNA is TGTGCCAGCAGCTTCGGGCAGGGGCGGCACACTGAAGCTTTCTTT. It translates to CASSFGQGRHTEAFF.

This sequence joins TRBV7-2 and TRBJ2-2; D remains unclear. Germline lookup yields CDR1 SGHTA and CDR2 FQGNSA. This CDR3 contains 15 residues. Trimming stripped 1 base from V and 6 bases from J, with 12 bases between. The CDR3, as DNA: TGTGCCAGCAGCTTAGTACGTCGCCATTCCGGGGAGCTGTTTTTT. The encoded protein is CASSLVRRHSGELFF.

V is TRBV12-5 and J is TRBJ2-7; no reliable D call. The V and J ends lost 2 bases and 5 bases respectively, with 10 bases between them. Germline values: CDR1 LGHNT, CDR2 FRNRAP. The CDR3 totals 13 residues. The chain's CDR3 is CASGLSPLNEQYF. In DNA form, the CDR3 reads TGTGCTAGTGGTTTGTCCCCCCTAAACGAGCAGTACTTC.

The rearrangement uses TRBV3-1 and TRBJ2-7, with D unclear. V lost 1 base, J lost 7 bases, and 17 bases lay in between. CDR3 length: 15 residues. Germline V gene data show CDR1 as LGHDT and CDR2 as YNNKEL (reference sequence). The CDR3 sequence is CASSQGSLQNEEQYF. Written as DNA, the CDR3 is TGTGCCAGCAGCCAAGGATCATTGCAAAATGAAGAGCAGTACTTC.

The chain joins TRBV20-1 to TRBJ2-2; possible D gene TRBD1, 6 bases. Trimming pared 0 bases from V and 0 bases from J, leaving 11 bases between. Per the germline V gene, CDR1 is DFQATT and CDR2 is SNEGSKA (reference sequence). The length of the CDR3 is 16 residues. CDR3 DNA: TGCAGTGCTAGAGATCCGGACAGTGCGAACACCGGGGAGCTGTTTTTT. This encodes CSARDPDSANTGELFF.

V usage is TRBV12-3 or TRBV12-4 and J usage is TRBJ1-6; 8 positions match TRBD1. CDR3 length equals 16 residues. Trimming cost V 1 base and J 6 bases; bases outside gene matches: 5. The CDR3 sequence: CASSLGATGGNSPLHF. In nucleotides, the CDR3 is TGTGCCAGCAGTTTAGGGGCAACAGGGGGTAATTCACCCCTCCACTTT.

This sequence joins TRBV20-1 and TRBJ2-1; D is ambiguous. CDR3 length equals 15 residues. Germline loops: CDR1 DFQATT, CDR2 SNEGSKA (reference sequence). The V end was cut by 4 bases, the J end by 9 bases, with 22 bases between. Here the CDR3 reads CSAKVPDSFVGEQFF. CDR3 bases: TGCAGTGCTAAAGTCCCAGACTCATTCGTAGGTGAGCAGTTCTTC.

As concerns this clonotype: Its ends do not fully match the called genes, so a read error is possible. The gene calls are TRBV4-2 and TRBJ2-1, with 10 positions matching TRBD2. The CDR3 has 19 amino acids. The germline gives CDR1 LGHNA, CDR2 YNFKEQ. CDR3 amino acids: CVSSQDRLAGEGTLNEQFF. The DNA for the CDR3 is TGTGTCAGCAGCCAAGATCGGCTAGCGGGAGAAGGGACCCTAAATGAGCAGTTCTTC.

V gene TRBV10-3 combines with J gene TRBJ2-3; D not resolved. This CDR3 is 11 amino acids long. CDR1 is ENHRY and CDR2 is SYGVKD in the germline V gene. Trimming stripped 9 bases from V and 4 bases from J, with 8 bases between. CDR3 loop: CAMGWADTQYF. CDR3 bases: TGTGCCATGGGGTGGGCAGATACGCAGTATTTT.

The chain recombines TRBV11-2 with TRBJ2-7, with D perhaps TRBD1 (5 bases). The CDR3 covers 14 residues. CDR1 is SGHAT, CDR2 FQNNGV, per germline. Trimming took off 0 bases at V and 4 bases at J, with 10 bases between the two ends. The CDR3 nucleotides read TGTGCCAGCAGCTTAGACCTGACAGTTTACGAGCAGTACTTC. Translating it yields CASSLDLTVYEQYF.

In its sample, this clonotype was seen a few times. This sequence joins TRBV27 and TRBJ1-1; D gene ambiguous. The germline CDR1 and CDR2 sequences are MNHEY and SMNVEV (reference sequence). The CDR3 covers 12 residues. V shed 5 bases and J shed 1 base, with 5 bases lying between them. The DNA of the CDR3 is TGTGCCAGCAGTAATGGGAACACTGAAGCTTTCTTT. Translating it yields CASSNGNTEAFF.

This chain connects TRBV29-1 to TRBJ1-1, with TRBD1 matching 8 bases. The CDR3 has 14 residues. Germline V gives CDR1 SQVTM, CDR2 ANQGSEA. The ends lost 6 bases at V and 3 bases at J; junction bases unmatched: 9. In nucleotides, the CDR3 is TGCAGCGTAAAGGGCAGGGGGCCTGACACTGAAGCTTTCTTT. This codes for CSVKGRGPDTEAFF.

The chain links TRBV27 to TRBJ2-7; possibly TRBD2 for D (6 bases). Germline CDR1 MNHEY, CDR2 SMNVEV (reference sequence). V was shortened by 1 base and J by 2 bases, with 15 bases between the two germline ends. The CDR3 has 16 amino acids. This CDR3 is CASSLFGGEGTYEQYF. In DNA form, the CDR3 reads TGTGCCAGCAGTTTATTCGGGGGTGAAGGGACCTACGAGCAGTACTTC.

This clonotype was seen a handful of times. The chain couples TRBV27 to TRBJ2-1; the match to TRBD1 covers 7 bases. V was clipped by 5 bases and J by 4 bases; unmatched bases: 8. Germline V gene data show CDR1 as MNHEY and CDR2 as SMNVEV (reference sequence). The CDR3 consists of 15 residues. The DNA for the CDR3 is TGTGCCAGCAGTCTCCGACAGGGACCTTACAATGAGCAGTTCTTC. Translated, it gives CASSLRQGPYNEQFF.

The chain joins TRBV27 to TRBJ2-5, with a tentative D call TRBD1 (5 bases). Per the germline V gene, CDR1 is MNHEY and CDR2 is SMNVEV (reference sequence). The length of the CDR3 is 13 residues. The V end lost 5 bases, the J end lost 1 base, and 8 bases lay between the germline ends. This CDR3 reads CASSVRAQETQYF. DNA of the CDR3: TGTGCCAGCAGTGTCAGGGCCCAAGAGACCCAGTACTTC.

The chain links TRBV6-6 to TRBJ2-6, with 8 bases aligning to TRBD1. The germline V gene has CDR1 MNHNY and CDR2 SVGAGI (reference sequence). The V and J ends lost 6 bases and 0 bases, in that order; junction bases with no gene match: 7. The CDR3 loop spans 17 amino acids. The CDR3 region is CASRTDRGSSGANVLTF. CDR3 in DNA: TGTGCCAGCAGAACTGACAGGGGCAGCTCTGGGGCCAACGTCCTGACTTTC.

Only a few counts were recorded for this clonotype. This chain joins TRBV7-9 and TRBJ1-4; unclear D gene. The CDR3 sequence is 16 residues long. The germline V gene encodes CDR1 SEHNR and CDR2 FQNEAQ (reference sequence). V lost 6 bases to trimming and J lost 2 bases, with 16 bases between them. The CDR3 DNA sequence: TGTGCCAGCAGTCAACCCCGGGAATGGACTAATGAAAAACTGTTTTTT. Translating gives CASSQPREWTNEKLFF.

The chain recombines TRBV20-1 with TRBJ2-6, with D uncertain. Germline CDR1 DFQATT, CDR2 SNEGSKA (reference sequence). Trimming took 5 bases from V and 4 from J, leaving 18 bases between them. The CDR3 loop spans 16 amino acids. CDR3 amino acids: CSASRLATFGANVLTF. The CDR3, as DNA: TGCAGTGCTTCCCGACTTGCCACGTTCGGGGCCAACGTCCTGACTTTC.